This T cell receptor beta chain was recovered during a study of T cells in Graves' hyperthyroidism and ophthalmopathy. The CDR3 sequence is 17 residues long. Germline V lookup: CDR1 SGHVS, CDR2 FQNEAQ. Losses at the gene ends were 2 bases for V and 3 bases for J; bases not matched to a gene: 9. The source material, RNA transcripts, was used to amplify TCR beta CDR3 regions. Carried out on the TCR CDR3, a first-round RT-PCR used the HTBI primer set. TCRdb re-analysed the multiplex PCR reads in MiXCR, keeping a single row per CDR3 protein. The sample includes about 600,000 distinct CDR3 sequences, about a sixth seen only once; the top ten take more than 3%.

The V gene is TRBV7-8, the J gene TRBJ1-5; 8 nucleotides line up with TRBD1. This TCR derives from a woman in her thirties or forties with Graves' ophthalmopathy. Sequencing was performed on blood. The CDR3 here is CASSLTGTGRHNQPQHF. The CDR3 DNA is TGTGCCAGCAGCTTAACGGGGACAGGAAGACACAATCAGCCCCAGCATTTT.